The clone carrying this TCR beta chain was seen more than once but under ten times. The antigen is not known. Multiplex touch-down PCR with TRB-A/B primers amplified rearranged V-D-J TRB sequences. TCRdb used MiXCR to reprocess the multiplex PCR reads, holding one entry per CDR3 protein. The sample includes 1,500 to 2,000 distinct CDR3 sequences, roughly 38% of them seen just once. The source of the sample is a study of T cell repertoires in aging, cancer and after chemotherapy. Whole-study context: Glioblastoma patients receiving temozolomide-based therapy gave paired samples before and after chemotherapy. Study outcomes and limitations: Across the chemotherapy interval, each cancer cohort showed higher median generation probability, suggesting thymic rebound.

The CDR3 length is 15 residues. Between the trimmed V and J ends, which lost 5 bases and 8 bases, there was a span of 18 bases. Germline CDR1 LNHNV, CDR2 YYDKDF (reference sequence). The template was genomic DNA from peripheral blood, not RNA. The rearrangement links TRBV15 to TRBJ1-4, with D unresolved. The sequence was collected from a human donor with a solid tumor. Sequencing used blood. As DNA, the CDR3 is TGTGCCACCAGCCAAATGGGTAGCCGAGGGGAAAAACTGTTTTTT. It specifies CATSQMGSRGEKLFF.